This T cell receptor (beta chain) appears in the sequencing data of a study of control samples from healthy donors and cancer patients. From germline, CDR1 is SEHNR and CDR2 FQNEAQ (reference sequence). The CDR3 extends over 13 amino acids. V was clipped by 3 bases and J by 4 bases, with 9 bases between them. Profiled with immunoSEQ multiplex PCR; TCRdb holds only in-frame clones, not every one. The repertoire consists of tens of thousands of clones, with 80% occurring once and the leading ten covering about 9.5%. With regard to this clone: Other DNA sequences from this sample encode an identical CDR3 as well.

Material for sequencing was blood. The TCR sequence derives from a man between 65 and 80 years old in good health. This chain links TRBV7-9 with TRBJ1-1; D call uncertain. CDR3: CASSLEWGTEAFF. CDR3 DNA: TGTGCCAGCAGCTTGGAGTGGGGCACTGAAGCTTTCTTT.